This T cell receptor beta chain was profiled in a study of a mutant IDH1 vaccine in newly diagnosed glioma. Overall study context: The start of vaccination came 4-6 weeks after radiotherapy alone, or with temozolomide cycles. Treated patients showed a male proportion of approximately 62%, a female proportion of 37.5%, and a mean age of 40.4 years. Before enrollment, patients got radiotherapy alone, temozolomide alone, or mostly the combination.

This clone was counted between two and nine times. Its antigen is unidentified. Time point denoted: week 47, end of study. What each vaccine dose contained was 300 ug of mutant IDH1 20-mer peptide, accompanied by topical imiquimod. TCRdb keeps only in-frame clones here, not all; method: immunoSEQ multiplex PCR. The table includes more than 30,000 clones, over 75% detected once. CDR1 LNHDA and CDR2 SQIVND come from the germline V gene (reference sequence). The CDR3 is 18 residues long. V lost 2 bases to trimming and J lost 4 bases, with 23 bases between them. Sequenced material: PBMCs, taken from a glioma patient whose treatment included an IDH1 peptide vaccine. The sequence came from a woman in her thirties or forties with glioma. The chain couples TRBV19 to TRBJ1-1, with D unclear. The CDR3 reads CASSIRSPHLGLGTEAFF. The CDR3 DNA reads TGTGCCAGTAGTATAAGATCCCCTCACCTGGGGTTGGGCACTGAAGCTTTCTTT.